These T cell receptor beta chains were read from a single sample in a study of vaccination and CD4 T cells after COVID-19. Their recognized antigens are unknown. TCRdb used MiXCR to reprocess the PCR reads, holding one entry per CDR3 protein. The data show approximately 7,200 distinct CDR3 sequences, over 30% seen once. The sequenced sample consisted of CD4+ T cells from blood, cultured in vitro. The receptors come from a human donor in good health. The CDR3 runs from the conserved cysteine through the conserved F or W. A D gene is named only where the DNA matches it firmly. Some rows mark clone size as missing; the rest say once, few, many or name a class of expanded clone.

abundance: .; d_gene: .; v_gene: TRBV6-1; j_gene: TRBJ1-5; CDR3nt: TGTGCCAGCAGTGCCGGTTTGAGCAATCAGCCCCAGCATTTT; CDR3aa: CASSAGLSNQPQHF
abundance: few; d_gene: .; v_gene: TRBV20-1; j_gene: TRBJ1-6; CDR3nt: TGCAGTGCTAGACAGAAAAGCTCCTATAATTCACCCCTCCACTTT; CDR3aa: CSARQKSSYNSPLHF
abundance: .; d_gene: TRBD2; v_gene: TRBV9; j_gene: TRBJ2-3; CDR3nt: TGTGCCAGCAGCACCCTAGCGGGGGTTTTAGATACGCAGTATTTT; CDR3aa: CASSTLAGVLDTQYF
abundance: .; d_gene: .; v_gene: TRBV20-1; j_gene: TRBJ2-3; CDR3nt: TGCAGTGCTTTCCGGGATAGCACAGATACGCAGTATTTT; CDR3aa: CSAFRDSTDTQYF
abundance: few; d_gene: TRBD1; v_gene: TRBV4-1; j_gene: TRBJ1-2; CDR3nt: TGCGCCAGCAGCCAAGGGGACAGGGCCCTCGATGGCTACACCTTC; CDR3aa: CASSQGDRALDGYTF
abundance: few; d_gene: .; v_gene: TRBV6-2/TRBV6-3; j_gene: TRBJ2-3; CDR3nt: TGTGCCAGCACTCGTACAGGGTCGGATACGCAGTATTTT; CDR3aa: CASTRTGSDTQYF
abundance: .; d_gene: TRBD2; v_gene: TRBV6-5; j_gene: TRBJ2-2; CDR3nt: TGTGCCAGCAGTTACGGACTAGCAGCCGGGGAGCTGTTTTTT; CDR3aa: CASSYGLAAGELFF
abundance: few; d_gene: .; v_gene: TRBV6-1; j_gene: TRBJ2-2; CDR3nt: TGTGCCAGCAGCCTCCGGACCTCGAACACCGGGGAGCTGTTTTTT; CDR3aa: CASSLRTSNTGELFF
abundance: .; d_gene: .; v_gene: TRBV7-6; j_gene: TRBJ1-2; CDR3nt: TGTGCCAGCAGCTTTTCGGCAGGCGGCGGCTACACCTTC; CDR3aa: CASSFSAGGGYTF
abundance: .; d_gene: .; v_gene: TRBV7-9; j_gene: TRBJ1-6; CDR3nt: TGTGCCAGCAGCGCCCACGGGACCAACCGCTCACCCCTCCACTTT; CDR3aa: CASSAHGTNRSPLHF
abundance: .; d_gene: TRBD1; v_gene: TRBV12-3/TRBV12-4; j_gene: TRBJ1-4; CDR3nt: TGTGCCAGCAACAGACAGGGTCATGAAAAACTGTTTTTT; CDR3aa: CASNRQGHEKLFF
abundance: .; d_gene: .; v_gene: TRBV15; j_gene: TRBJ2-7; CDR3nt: TGTGCCACCAGCAAACCCTCCGGGACCTCCTACGAGCAGTACTTC; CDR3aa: CATSKPSGTSYEQYF
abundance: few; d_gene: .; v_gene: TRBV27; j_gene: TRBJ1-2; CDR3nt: TGTGCCAGCAGTTTAATTTTCGGTGGCTATGGCTACACCTTC; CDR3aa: CASSLIFGGYGYTF
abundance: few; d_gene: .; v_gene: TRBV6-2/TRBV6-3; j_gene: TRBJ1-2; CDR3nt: TGTGCCAGCAGCAGGATACAGGGCACCGAAACTTATGGCTACACCTTC; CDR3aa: CASSRIQGTETYGYTF
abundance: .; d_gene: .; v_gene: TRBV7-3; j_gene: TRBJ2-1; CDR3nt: TGTGCCAGCAGTTTCACCGGAACCTACAATGAGCAGTTCTTC; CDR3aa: CASSFTGTYNEQFF
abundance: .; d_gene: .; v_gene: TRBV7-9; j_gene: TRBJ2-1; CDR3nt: TGTGCCAGCAGCCTAGAGGGGTTCCATAATGAGCAGTTCTTC; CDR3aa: CASSLEGFHNEQFF
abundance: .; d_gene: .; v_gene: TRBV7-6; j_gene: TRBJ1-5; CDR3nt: TGTGCCAGCAGCATCCAGGGAGGTCAGCCCCAGCATTTT; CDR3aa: CASSIQGGQPQHF
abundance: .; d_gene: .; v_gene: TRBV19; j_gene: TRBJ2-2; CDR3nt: TGTGCCAGTAATACCCCCCGTTACGGGGAGCTGTTTTTT; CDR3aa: CASNTPRYGELFF
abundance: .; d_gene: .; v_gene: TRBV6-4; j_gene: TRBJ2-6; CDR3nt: TGTGCCAGCAGTGATCCCTCCCGGGTCCTGACTTTC; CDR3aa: CASSDPSRVLTF
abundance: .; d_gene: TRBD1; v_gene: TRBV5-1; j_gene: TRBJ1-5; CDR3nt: TGCGCCAGCAGCTTGGGACAGGGCGATCAGCCCCAGCATTTT; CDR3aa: CASSLGQGDQPQHF
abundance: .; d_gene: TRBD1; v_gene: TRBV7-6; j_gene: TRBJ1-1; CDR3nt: TGTGCCAGCAGCCTGGGACAGGCGTCTGAAGCTTTCTTT; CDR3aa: CASSLGQASEAFF
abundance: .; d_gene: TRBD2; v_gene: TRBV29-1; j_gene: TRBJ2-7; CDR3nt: TGCAGCGCCGGGGGGAGCTCCTACGAGCAGTACTTC; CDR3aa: CSAGGSSYEQYF
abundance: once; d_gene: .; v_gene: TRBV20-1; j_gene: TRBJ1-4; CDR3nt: TGCAGTGCTAGAGCAGGCGGACTGAGAGATGAAAAACTGTTTTTT; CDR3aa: CSARAGGLRDEKLFF
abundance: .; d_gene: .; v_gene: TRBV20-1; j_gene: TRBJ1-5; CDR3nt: TGCAGTGCCGGGGTTCAGCCCCAGCATTTT; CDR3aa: CSAGVQPQHF
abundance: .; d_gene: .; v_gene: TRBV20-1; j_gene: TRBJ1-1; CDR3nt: TGCAGTGCTAGACCCAGGGGTGGGAGCACTGAAGCTTTCTTT; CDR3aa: CSARPRGGSTEAFF
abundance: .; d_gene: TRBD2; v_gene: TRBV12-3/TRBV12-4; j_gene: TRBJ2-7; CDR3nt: TGTGCCAGCAGCCCCCCTGGGACTACTGTACGGCAGTACTTC; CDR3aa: CASSPPGTTVRQYF
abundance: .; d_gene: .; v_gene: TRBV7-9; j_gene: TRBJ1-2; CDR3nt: TGTGCCAGCAGCTTAATTTCGGGGGGTGATGGCTACACCTTC; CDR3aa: CASSLISGGDGYTF
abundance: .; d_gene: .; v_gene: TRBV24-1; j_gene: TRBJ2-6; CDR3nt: TGTGCCACCAGTGATTCTCAGGCGGGCATTGGGGCCAACGTCCTGACTTTC; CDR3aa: CATSDSQAGIGANVLTF
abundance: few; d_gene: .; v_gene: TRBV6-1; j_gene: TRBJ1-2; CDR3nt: TGTGCCAGCAGTCAGGGGCTCAACTATGGCTACACCTTC; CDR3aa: CASSQGLNYGYTF
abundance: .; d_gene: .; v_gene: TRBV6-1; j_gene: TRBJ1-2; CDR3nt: TGTGCCAGCAGAACAGGGAATACGGGAGCTAACTATGGCTACACCTTC; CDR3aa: CASRTGNTGANYGYTF
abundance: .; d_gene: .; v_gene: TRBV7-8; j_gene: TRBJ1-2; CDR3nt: TGTGCCAGCAGCTTGGCACGGGCCTATGGCTACACCTTC; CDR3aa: CASSLARAYGYTF
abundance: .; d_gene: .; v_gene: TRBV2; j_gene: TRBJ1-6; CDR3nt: TGTGCCAGCAGTGTGGACAGCCGGGAAAATTCACCCCTCCACTTT; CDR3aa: CASSVDSRENSPLHF
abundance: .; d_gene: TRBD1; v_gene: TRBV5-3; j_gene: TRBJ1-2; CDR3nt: TGTGCCAGAAGCCACGCCCGGGACAGAACGGAGGGCTACACCTTC; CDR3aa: CARSHARDRTEGYTF
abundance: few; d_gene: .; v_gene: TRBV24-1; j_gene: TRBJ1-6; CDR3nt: TGTGCCACCAGAGGGGACCACTTT; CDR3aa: CATRGDHF
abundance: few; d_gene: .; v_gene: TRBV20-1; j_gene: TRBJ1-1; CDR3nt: TGCAGTGCCCTCTCCATCTTGGCTGAAGCTTTCTTT; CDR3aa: CSALSILAEAFF
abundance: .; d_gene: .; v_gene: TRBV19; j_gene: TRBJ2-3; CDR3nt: TGTGCCAGTAGTGACTCGTATCGAAGCACAGATACGCAGTATTTT; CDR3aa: CASSDSYRSTDTQYF